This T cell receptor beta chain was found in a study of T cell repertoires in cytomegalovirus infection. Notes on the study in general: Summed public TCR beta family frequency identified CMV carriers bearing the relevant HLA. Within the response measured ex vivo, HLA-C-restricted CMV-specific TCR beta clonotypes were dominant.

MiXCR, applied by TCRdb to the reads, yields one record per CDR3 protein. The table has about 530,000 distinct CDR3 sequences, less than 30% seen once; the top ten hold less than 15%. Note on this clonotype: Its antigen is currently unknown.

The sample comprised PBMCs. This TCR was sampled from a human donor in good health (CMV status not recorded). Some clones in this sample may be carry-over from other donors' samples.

This chain's CDR3 is CAIWDSLQRDYGYTF. Written as DNA, the CDR3 is TGTGCCATCTGGGACAGCCTCCAGCGTGACTATGGCTACACCTTC. This sequence joins TRBV10-3 and TRBJ1-2; the match to TRBD1 covers 7 bases. This CDR3 is built from 15 residues. The germline gives CDR1 ENHRY, CDR2 SYGVKD. J was trimmed by 3 bases and V by 8 bases; bases with no gene match: 12.